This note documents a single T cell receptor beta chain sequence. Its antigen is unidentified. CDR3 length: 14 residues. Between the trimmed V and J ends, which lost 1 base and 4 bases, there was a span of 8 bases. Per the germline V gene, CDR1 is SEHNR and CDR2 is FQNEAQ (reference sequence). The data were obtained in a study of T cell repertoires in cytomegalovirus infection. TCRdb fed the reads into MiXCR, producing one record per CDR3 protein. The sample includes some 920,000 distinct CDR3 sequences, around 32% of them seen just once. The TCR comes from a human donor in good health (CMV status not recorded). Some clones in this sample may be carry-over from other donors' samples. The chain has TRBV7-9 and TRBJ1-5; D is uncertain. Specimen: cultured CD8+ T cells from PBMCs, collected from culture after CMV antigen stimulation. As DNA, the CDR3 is TGTGCCAGCAGCTTAGTGGGCCTTAATCAGCCCCAGCATTTT. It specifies CASSLVGLNQPQHF.